This T cell receptor (beta chain) was obtained from a study of blood T cell repertoires in COVID-19. Study-level information: Some COVID-19 samples were acute and others convalescent; all came from the United States, Italy and Spain. Sources were T cells, B-cell-depleted T cells, or PBMCs; the material itself was cDNA or gDNA.

V dropped 5 bases and J dropped 2 bases, with 14 bases sitting between them. The germline gives CDR1 PRHDT, CDR2 FYEKMQ (reference sequence). The CDR3 is 15 amino acids. Patients of the Seattle cohort, enrolled during active infection, were followed longitudinally. In the original analysis: It was from reference gene primer amplification that nucleated cell counts were estimated. TCRdb's copy holds only in-frame clones and misses some; the assay was immunoSEQ multiplex PCR. V, J and clone size are those of that table, while D and trimming were read from the DNA. The sample has under 450,000 clones; approximately 88% are singletons.

The source is a woman between 50 and 59 years old with COVID-19, enrolled during active disease. Sequenced input: peripheral blood. The chain is built from TRBV13 and TRBJ2-3, with D perhaps matching TRBD2 (6 bases). The CDR3 coding sequence is TGTGCCAGCAGCCCTGGAGGGCGGGTCACAGATACGCAGTATTTT. Translation gives CASSPGGRVTDTQYF. The full variable domain, rest sourced from reference TRBV13 and TRBJ2-3, is AAGVIQSPRHLIKEKRETATLKCYPIPRHDTVYWYQQGPGQDPQFLISFYEKMQSDKGSIPDRFSAQQFSDYHSELNMSSLELGDSALYFCASSPGGRVTDTQYFGPGTRLTVL.